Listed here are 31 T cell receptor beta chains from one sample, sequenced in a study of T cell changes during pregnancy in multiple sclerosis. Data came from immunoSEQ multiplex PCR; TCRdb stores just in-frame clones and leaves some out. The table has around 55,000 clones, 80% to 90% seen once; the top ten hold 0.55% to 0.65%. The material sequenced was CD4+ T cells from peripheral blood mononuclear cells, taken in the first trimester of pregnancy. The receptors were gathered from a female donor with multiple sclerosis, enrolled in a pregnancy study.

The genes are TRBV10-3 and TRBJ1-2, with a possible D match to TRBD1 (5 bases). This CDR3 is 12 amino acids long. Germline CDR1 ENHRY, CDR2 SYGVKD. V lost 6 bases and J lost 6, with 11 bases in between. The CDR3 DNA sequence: TGTGCCATCAGATGGGGCGAGGATGGCTACACCTTC. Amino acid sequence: CAIRWGEDGYTF.

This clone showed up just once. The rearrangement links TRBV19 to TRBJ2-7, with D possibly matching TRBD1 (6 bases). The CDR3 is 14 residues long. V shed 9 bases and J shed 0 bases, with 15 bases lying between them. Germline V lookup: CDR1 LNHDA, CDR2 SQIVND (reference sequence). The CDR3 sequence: CASRPGHDSYEQYF. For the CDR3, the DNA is TGTGCCAGCCGACCGGGACACGACTCCTACGAGCAGTACTTC.

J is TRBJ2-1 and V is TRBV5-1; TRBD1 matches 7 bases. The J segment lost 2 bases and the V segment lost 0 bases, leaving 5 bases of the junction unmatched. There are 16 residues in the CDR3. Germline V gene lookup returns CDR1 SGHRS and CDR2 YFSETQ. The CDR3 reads CASSLGQGWTYNEQFF. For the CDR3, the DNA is TGCGCCAGCAGCTTGGGACAGGGCTGGACCTACAATGAGCAGTTCTTC.

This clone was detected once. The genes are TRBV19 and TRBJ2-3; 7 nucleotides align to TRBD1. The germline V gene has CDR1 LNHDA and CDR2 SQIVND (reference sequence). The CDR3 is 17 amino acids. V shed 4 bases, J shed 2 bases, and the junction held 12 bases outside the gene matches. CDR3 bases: TGTGCCAGTAGTACCGCGTCCGGGACAGTGCCCACAGATACGCAGTATTTT. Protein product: CASSTASGTVPTDTQYF.

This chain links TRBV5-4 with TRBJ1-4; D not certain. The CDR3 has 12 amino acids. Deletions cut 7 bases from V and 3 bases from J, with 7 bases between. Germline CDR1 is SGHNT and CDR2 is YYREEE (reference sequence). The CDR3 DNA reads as TGTGCCAGCTCCTCCCCTAATGAAAAACTGTTTTTT. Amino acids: CASSSPNEKLFF.

CDR3 bases: TGTGCCATCACTTCTAAGGGGGGGGGCTCGGATGGCTACACCTTC. It specifies CAITSKGGGSDGYTF. The rearrangement uses TRBV10-3 and TRBJ1-2, with D possibly being TRBD1 (6 bases). The CDR3 has 15 amino acids. V shed 7 bases and J shed 6 bases, with 21 bases lying between them. The germline V gene has CDR1 ENHRY and CDR2 SYGVKD.

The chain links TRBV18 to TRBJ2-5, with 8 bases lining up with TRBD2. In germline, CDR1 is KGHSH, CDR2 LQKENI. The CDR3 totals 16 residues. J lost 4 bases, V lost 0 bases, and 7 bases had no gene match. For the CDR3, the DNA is TGTGCCAGCTCACCACCAGGGGCGGGAGGAGGAGAGACCCAGTACTTC. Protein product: CASSPPGAGGGETQYF.

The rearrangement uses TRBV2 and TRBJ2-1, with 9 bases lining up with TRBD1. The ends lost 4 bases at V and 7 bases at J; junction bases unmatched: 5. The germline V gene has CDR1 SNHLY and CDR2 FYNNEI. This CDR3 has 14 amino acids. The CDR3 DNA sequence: TGTGCCAGCAGTGGGGACAGGGAGGTGAATGAGCAGTTCTTC. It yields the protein CASSGDREVNEQFF.

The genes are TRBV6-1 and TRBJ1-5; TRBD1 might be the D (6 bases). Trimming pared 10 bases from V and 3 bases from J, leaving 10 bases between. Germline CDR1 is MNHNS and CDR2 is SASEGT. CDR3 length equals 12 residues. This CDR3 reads CATRQANQPQHF. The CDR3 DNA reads TGTGCCACTAGACAGGCCAATCAGCCCCAGCATTTT.

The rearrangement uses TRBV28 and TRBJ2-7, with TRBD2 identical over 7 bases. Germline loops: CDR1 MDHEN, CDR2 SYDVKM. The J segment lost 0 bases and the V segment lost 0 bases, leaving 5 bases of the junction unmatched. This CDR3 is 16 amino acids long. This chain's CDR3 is CASSLWGGFSSYEQYF. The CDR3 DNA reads TGTGCCAGCAGTTTATGGGGGGGGTTCAGCTCCTACGAGCAGTACTTC.

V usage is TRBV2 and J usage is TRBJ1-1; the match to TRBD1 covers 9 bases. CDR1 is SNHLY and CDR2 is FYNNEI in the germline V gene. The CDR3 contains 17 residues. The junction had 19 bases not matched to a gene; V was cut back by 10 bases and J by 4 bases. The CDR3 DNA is TGTGCCACCGGGAGGGGCAACAGGGGGCGTTTTGGCACTGAAGCTTTCTTT. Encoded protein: CATGRGNRGRFGTEAFF.

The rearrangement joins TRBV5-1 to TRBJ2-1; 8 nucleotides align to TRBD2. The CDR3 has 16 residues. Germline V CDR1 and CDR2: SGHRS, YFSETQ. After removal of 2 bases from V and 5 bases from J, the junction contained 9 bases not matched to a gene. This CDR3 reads CASSFPAGVGNNEQFF. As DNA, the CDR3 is TGCGCCAGCAGCTTCCCAGCGGGAGTTGGGAACAATGAGCAGTTCTTC.

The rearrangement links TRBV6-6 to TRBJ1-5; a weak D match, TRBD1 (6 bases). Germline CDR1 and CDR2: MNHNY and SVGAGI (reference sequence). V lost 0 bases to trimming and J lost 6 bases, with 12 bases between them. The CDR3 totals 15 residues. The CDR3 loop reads CASSYSAGVGQPQHF. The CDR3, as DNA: TGTGCCAGCAGTTACTCTGCAGGGGTCGGTCAGCCCCAGCATTTT.

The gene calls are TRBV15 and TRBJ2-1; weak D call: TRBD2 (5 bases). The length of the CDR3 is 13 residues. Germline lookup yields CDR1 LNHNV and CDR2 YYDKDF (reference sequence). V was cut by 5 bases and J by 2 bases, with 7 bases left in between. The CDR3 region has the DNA TGTGCCACCAGCGGGAGAACCTACAATGAGCAGTTCTTC. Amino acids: CATSGRTYNEQFF.

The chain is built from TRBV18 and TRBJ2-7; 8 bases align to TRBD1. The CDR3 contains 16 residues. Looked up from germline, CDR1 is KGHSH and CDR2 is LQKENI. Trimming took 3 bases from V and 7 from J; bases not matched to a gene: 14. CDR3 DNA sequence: TGTGCCAGCTCACCGCAGGGGGCAGGTAACTTGGTTGAGCAGTACTTC. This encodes CASSPQGAGNLVEQYF.

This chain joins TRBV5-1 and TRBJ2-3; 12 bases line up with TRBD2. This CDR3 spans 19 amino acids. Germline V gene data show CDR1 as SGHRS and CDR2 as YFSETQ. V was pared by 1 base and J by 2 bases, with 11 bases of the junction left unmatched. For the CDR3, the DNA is TGCGCCAGCAGCTTGAATAAAGTACTAGCGGGGGGCGTCACAGATACGCAGTATTTT. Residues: CASSLNKVLAGGVTDTQYF.

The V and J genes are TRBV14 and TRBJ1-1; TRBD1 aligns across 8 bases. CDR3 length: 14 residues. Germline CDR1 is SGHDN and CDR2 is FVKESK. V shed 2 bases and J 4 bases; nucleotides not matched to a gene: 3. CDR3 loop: CASSQYDRGTEAFF. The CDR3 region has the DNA TGTGCCAGCAGCCAATACGACAGGGGCACTGAAGCTTTCTTT.

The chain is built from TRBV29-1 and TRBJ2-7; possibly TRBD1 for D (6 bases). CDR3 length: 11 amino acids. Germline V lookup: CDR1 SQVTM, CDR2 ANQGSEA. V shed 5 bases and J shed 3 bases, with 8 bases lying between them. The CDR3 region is CSVLRGYEQYF. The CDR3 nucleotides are TGCAGCGTTCTCAGGGGCTACGAGCAGTACTTC.

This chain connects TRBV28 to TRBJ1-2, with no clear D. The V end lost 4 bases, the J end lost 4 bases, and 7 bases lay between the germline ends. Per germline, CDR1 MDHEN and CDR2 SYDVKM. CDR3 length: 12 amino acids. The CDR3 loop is CASSSQFYGYTF. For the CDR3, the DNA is TGTGCCAGCAGTTCTCAGTTCTATGGCTACACCTTC.

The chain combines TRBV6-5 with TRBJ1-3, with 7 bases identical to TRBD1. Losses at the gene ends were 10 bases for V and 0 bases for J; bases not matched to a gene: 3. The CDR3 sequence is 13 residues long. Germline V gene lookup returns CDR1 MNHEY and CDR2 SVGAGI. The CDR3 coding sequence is TGTGCCACGCACAGGGGCTCTGGAAACACCATATATTTT. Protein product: CATHRGSGNTIYF.

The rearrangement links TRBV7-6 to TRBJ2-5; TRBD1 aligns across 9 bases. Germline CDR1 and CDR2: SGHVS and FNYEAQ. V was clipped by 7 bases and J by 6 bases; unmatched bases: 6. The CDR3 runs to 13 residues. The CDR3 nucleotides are TGTGCCAGCACTACAGGGGGCTTGAAGACCCAGTACTTC. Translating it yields CASTTGGLKTQYF. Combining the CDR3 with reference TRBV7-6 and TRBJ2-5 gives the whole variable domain GAGVSQSPRYKVTKRGQDVALRCDPISGHVSLYWYRQALGQGPEFLTYFNYEAQQDKSGLPNDRFSAERPEGSISTLTIQRTEQRDSAMYRCASTTGGLKTQYFGPGTRLLVL.

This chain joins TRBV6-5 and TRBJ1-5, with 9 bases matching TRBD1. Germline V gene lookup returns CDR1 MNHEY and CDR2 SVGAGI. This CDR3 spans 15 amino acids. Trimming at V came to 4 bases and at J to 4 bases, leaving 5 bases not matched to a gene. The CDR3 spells CASSSPGQGNQPQHF. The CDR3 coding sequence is TGTGCCAGCAGTTCCCCGGGACAGGGTAATCAGCCCCAGCATTTT.

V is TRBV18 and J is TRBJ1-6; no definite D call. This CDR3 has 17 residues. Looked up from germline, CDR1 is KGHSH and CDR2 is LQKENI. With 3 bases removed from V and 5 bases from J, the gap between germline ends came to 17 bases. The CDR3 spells CASSPRPGVGDNSPLHF. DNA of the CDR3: TGTGCCAGCTCACCCCGGCCCGGGGTCGGTGATAATTCACCCCTCCACTTT.

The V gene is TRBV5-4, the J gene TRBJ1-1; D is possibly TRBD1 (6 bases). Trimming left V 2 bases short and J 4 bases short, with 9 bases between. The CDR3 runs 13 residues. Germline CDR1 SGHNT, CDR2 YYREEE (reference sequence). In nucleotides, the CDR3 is TGTGCCAGCAGCTTAAGGGGGGGCACTGAAGCTTTCTTT. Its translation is CASSLRGGTEAFF.

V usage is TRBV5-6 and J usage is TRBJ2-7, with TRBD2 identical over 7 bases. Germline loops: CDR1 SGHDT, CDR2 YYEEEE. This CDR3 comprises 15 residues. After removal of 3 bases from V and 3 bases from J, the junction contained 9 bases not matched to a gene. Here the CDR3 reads CASSSVAGGLYEQYF. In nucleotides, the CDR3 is TGTGCCAGCAGCTCGGTAGCGGGTGGACTCTACGAGCAGTACTTC.

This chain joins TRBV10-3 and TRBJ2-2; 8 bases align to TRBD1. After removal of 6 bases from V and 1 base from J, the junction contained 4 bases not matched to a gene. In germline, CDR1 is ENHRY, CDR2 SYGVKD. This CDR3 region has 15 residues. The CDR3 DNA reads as TGTGCCATCAGGGGGGGACAGGTGAACACCGGGGAGCTGTTTTTT. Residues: CAIRGGQVNTGELFF.

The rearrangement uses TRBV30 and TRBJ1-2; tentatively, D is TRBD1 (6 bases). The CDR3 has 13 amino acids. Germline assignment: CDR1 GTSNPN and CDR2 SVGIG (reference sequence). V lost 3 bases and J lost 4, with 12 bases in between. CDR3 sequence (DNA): TGTGCCTGGAGCACAGGGATTAGCTATGGCTACACCTTC. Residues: CAWSTGISYGYTF.

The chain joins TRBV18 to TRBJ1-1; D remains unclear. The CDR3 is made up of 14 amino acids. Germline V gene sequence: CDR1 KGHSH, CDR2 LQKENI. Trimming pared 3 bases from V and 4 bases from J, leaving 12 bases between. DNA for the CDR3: TGTGCCAGCTCACCCGCCGCTCGGAGCACTGAAGCTTTCTTT. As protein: CASSPAARSTEAFF.

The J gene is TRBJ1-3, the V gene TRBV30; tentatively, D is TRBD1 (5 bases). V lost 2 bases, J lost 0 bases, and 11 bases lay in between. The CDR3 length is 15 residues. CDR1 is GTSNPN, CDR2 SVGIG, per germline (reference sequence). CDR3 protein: CAWSNWGSSGNTIYF. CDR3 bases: TGTGCCTGGAGTAACTGGGGCTCCTCTGGAAACACCATATATTTT.

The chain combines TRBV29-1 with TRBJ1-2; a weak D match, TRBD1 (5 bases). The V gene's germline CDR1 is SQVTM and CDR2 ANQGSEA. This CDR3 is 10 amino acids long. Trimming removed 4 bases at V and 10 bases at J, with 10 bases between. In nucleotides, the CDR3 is TGCAGCGTTGCAGGGCCCCACTACACCTTC. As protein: CSVAGPHYTF.

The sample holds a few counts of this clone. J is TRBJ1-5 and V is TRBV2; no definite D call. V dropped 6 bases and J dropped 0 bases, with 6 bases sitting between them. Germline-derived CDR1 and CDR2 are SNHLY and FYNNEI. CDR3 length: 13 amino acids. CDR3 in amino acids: CASRALSNQPQHF. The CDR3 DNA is TGTGCCAGCAGGGCCCTTAGCAATCAGCCCCAGCATTTT.